The T cell receptor beta chain described here comes from a study of T cells in women clearing cervical HPV infection. Findings and caveats of the study: Cases and controls were distinguished at AUC 0.83 by richness and V genes.

MY09/MY11 PCR detected cervical HPV DNA; dot-blot assigned genotypes. Details on this clone: The antigen is not known.

Average input was around 1,300 ng genomic DNA for immunoSEQ TCR beta CDR3 amplification. Clones were read by immunoSEQ multiplex PCR, and TCRdb kept only the in-frame ones, dropping some. Its table records roughly 12,000 clones. The sequencing input was blood buffy coat. This receptor was obtained from a woman aged 18-70 years with a cervical HPV16 infection that either progressed to CIN3+ or cleared (not recorded which).

CDR3 DNA, as far as it was read: TGTGCCAGCAGCTTAGTGCCGGGGTCTTACGAG. Translation gives CASSLVPGSYE. The complete CDR3 reads CASSLVPGSYEQYF. The chain couples TRBV7-6 to TRBJ2-7; D is possibly TRBD2 (5 bases). The CDR3 end falls 3 residues outside the read, so it is completed with the germline J gene. CDR3 size: 14 residues. The V and J ends lost 1 base and 4 bases respectively, with 11 bases between them. CDR1 SGHVS and CDR2 FNYEAQ come from the germline V gene.